Reported below is one TCR beta chain. Its antigen remains unidentified. The table came from immunoSEQ multiplex PCR; TCRdb's copy has only in-frame clones and leaves some out. This repertoire shows roughly 25,000 clones, about 90% found once; its top ten account for roughly 0.99%. The data stem from a study of T cells in localized non-small cell lung cancer. Overall study results and limits: Detection in adjacent lung was observed for a median about 56 of the top 100 tumor clones. Longer survival (overall) was linked to higher T cell density in blood. Highest T cell clonality was seen in uninvolved adjacent lung, surpassing that measured in tumor. One tumor region alone was sequenced, and heterogeneity therefore remains possible.

Losses at the gene ends were 4 bases for V and 4 bases for J; bases not matched to a gene: 10. The CDR3 contains 16 residues. CDR1 is SGHRS, CDR2 YFSETQ, per germline. The sample in question was peripheral blood, obtained before any cancer treatment. This chain connects TRBV5-1 to TRBJ1-4; 7 bases are shared with TRBD1. This clonotype was obtained from a woman aged 40-75 years with stage I lung adenocarcinoma. CDR3 DNA: TGCGCCAGCAGCCTTGTTCCCGGGACAGTTAATGAAAAACTGTTTTTT. Its translation is CASSLVPGTVNEKLFF.